This T cell receptor (beta chain) was retrieved from a study of blood T cell repertoires in COVID-19. On the study more broadly: Samples representing acute and convalescent COVID-19 were sourced from the United States, Italy and Spain.

How the authors handled the data: Estimation of nucleated cell counts was performed using reference gene primer amplification. Measured with immunoSEQ multiplex PCR; TCRdb has only the in-frame clones, and not every one. That table gives V, J and clone size, and the DNA gave D and trimming. The sample holds about 180,000 clones, approximately 83% seen once. The V segment lost 4 bases and the J segment 9 bases; nucleotides outside the gene matches: 8. Per the germline V gene, CDR1 is MGHRA and CDR2 is YSYEKL. The CDR3 consists of 14 residues. This TCR was recovered from a middle-aged man with active or convalescent COVID-19. The chain is built from TRBV4-1 and TRBJ2-7; TRBD1 matches 11 bases. Sequencing was performed on peripheral blood. DNA for the CDR3: TGCGCCAGCAGCCTGGACAGGGGGCGCGTCGTGCAGTACTTC. Protein: CASSLDRGRVVQYF.